Listed here are 2 T cell receptor beta chains from one sample, sequenced in a study of T-cell memory formation after mild COVID-19. One entry per CDR3 protein results from TCRdb running MiXCR on the 5' RACE reads. The sample consists of roughly 150,000 distinct CDR3 sequences, about 25% of them appearing once. The specimen was PBMCs or a T cell subset sorted from them (not recorded which). These receptors were taken from an adult woman who had mild COVID-19 (a few samples of this study predate the infection). Cell type and time point are not known.

This clonotype was counted a few times. The chain joins TRBV11-2 to TRBJ2-1; 16 bases are shared with TRBD2. CDR1 is SGHAT and CDR2 is FQNNGV in the germline V gene. This CDR3 contains 18 residues. V lost 6 bases to trimming and J lost 3 bases; unmatched junction nucleotides: 8. In DNA form, the CDR3 reads TGTGCCAGCAGTTCGGGACTAGCGGGGGGGCGATTCTACAATGAGCAGTTCTTC. This encodes CASSSGLAGGRFYNEQFF.

The chain joins TRBV27 to TRBJ2-7, with 8 nucleotides matching TRBD1. The V gene's germline CDR1 is MNHEY and CDR2 SMNVEV (reference sequence). Trimming took 7 bases from V and 2 from J; bases not matched to a gene: 4. This CDR3 comprises 13 residues. CDR3 coding DNA: TGTGCCAGCACGGACAGGGCCACCTACGAGCAGTACTTC. This translates into CASTDRATYEQYF.